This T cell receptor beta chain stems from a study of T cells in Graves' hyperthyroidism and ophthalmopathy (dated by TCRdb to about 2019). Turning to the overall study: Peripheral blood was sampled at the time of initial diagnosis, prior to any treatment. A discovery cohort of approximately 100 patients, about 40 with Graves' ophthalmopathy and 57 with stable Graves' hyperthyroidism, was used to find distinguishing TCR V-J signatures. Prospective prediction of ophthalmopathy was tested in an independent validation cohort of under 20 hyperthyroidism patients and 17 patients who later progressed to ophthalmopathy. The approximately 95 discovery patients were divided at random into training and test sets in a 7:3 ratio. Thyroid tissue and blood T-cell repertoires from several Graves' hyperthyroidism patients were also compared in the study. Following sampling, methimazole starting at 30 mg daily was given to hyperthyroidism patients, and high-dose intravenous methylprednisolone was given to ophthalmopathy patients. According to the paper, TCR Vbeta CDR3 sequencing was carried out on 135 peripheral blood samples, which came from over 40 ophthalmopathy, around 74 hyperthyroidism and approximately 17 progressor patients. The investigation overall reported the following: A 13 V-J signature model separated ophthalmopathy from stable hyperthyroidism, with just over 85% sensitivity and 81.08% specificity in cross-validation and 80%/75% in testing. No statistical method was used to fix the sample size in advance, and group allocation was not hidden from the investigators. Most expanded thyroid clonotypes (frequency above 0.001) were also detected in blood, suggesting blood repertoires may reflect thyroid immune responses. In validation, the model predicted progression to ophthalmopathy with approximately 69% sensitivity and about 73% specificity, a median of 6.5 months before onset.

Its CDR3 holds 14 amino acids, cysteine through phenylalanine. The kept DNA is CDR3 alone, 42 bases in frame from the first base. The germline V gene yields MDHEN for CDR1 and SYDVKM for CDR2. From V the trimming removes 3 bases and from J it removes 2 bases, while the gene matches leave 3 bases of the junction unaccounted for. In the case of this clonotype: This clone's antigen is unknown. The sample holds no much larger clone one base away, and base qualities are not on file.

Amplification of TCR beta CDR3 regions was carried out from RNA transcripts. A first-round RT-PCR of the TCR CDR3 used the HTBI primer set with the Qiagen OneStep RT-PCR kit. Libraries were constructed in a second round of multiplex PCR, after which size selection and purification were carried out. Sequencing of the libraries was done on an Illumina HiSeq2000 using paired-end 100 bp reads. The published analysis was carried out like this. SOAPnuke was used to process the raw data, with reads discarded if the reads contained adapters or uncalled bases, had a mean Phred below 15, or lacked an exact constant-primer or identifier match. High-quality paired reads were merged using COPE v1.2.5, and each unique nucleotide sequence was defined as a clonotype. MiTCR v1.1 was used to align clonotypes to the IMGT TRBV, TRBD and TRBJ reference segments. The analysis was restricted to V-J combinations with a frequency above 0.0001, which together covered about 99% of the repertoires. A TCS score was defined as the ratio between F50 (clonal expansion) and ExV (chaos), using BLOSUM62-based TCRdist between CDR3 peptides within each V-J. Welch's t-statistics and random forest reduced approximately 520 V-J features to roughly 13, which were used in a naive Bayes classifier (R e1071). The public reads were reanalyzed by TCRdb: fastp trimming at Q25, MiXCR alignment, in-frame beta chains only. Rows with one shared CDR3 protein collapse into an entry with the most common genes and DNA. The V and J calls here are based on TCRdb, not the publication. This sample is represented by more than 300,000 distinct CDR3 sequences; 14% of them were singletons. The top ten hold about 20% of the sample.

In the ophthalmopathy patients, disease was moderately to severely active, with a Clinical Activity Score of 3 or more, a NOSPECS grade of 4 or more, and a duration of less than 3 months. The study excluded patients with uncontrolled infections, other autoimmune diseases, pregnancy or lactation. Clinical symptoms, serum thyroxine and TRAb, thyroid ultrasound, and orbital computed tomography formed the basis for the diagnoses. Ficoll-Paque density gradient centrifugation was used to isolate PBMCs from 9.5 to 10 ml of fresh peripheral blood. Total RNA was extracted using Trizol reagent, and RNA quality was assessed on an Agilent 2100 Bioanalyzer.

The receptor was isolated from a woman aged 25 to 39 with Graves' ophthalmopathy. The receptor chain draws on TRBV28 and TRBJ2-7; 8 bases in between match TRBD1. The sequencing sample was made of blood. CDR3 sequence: CASSFPGQAYEQYF. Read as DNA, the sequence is TGTGCCAGCAGTTTTCCGGGACAGGCCTACGAGCAGTACTTC.